A selection of T cell receptor beta chains follows, all from one sample in a study of T cell responses to AZD1222 COVID-19 vaccine. Produced via immunoSEQ multiplex PCR; TCRdb's table is partial and in-frame only. The sample carries 150,000 to 200,000 clones, about 90% recorded once. The sequencing here drew on peripheral blood, taken 28 days after the second AZD1222 dose. The receptors derive from an adult who received the AZD1222 COVID-19 vaccine. The CDR3 runs from the conserved cysteine through the conserved F or W. Each record gives: D gene, clone size, V gene, J gene, CDR3 DNA, CDR3 protein. A D gene is named only where the DNA matches it firmly. The size of a clone is reported for some rows only, either as once, few or many, or as a class for expanded clones.

>-|-|TRBV6-5|TRBJ2-1
TGTGCCAGCAGGGGGGAGGTCTGGTACAATGAGCAGTTCTTC
CASRGEVWYNEQFF
>-|-|TRBV9|TRBJ2-2
TGTGCCAGCAGCGTAATAGGGACGAACACCGGGGAGCTGTTTTTT
CASSVIGTNTGELFF
>TRBD2|-|TRBV6-4|TRBJ2-1
TGTGCCAGCAGTGAGGAAGCGGGGAACAATGAGCAGTTCTTC
CASSEEAGNNEQFF
>-|-|TRBV7-9|TRBJ1-4
TGTGCCAGCAGCTTAGGTTGGGGGACTAATGAAAAACTGTTTTTT
CASSLGWGTNEKLFF
>TRBD2|-|TRBV13|TRBJ2-3
TGTGCCAGCAGCCAAATGACTAGCGGGAGTTTGAATACGCAGTATTTT
CASSQMTSGSLNTQYF
>TRBD1|-|TRBV5-4|TRBJ2-4
TGTGCCAGCAGCTTGGGTACAGGGGTTGTAGCAAACATTCAGTACTTC
CASSLGTGVVANIQYF
>TRBD1|-|TRBV19|TRBJ1-2
TGTGCCAGTAGTAATCTTAGGACAGGGGTGAACTATGGCTACACCTTC
CASSNLRTGVNYGYTF
>-|-|TRBV19|TRBJ2-3
TGTGCCAGTAGCCAAACAGATACGCAGTATTTT
CASSQTDTQYF
>-|-|TRBV3-1/TRBV3-2|TRBJ1-2
TGTGCCAGCAGCCCGGTAGCCGCCTTGGGCTACACCTTC
CASSPVAALGYTF
>-|once|TRBV6-5|TRBJ1-2
TGTGCCAGCAGCCTTAGGGCTTCGGGCGCCAATGGCTACACCTTC
CASSLRASGANGYTF
>TRBD2|-|TRBV18|TRBJ2-5
TGTGCCAGCTCCGGGAGGGCCGGAGAGATCCAGTACTTC
CASSGRAGEIQYF
>TRBD2|-|TRBV5-1|TRBJ2-3
TGCGCCAGCTCTCGACTAGCGGGGGCAGATACGCAGTATTTT
CASSRLAGADTQYF
>-|-|TRBV7-2|TRBJ1-4
TGTGCCAGCAGCTTAGGGGGCGGCTCCGGTGAAAAACTGTTTTTT
CASSLGGGSGEKLFF